The 18 T cell receptor beta chains below were found in one sample sequenced in a study of radiation and T cells in renal cell carcinoma. Described time point: blood 2 weeks post-SBRT. Treatment denoted: 15 Gy SBRT to primary tumor, nephrectomy 4 weeks later. Generated by immunoSEQ multiplex PCR, the TCRdb table keeps only in-frame clones and is missing some. This table holds about 150,000 clones, about nine tenths found once. The sample consisted of blood, taken from a patient whose treatment included radiotherapy and nephrectomy. The receptors stem from a woman aged 50 to 60 with renal cell carcinoma.

The chain joins TRBV2 to TRBJ2-7; a weak D match, TRBD2 (5 bases). Germline V gene data show CDR1 as SNHLY and CDR2 as FYNNEI. The CDR3 totals 13 residues. CDR3 sequence: CAEGRRPSYEQYF. The CDR3 DNA reads TGTGCTGAGGGAAGACGGCCCAGCTACGAGCAGTACTTC.

The CDR3 spells CAISQGLAGGDTQYF. The CDR3 coding sequence is TGTGCCATCAGCCAGGGGCTAGCGGGGGGGGATACGCAGTATTTT. The chain employs TRBV10-3 and TRBJ2-3; 12 nucleotides match TRBD2. This CDR3 contains 15 residues. Germline V gene sequence: CDR1 ENHRY, CDR2 SYGVKD. V shed 6 bases and J 6 bases; nucleotides not matched to a gene: 7.

The rearrangement uses TRBV6-1 and TRBJ2-7, with D uncertain. This CDR3 is built from 12 residues. CDR1 and CDR2 (germline): MNHNS, SASEGT. Trimming took 6 bases from V and 3 from J, leaving 9 bases between them. CDR3 nucleotide sequence: TGTGCCAGCAGACACACAAACTACGAGCAGTACTTC. Translated, it gives CASRHTNYEQYF.

The rearrangement links TRBV25-1 to TRBJ2-5; D remains ambiguous. The V gene's germline CDR1 is MGHDK and CDR2 SYGVNS. Trimming took 6 bases from V and 2 from J, leaving 13 bases between them. The CDR3 spans 14 residues. The CDR3 sequence: CASRASRSQETQYF. In nucleotides, the CDR3 is TGTGCCAGCAGGGCAAGCCGCTCGCAAGAGACCCAGTACTTC.

The rearrangement uses TRBV2 and TRBJ2-3; TRBD2 matches 12 bases. Germline CDR1 SNHLY, CDR2 FYNNEI. V shed 4 bases and J 0 bases; nucleotides not matched to a gene: 11. The CDR3 covers 19 residues. The CDR3 sequence: CASSGSSGGDFTSTDTQYF. The CDR3 bases are TGTGCCAGCAGTGGGTCTAGCGGGGGGGATTTTACGAGCACAGATACGCAGTATTTT.

The chain has TRBV4-2 and TRBJ1-5; D unclear. The CDR3 totals 14 residues. V was shortened by 1 base and J by 1 base, with 5 bases between the two germline ends. CDR1 LGHNA and CDR2 YNFKEQ come from the germline V gene. The CDR3 nucleotides are TGTGCCAGCAGCCAAGCCAGGAGCAATCAGCCCCAGCATTTT. This encodes CASSQARSNQPQHF.

The sample holds one count of this clone. The gene calls are TRBV4-1 and TRBJ2-5, with 7 positions matching TRBD1. This CDR3 spans 14 amino acids. V shed 4 bases and J 4 bases; nucleotides not matched to a gene: 6. Germline V gene lookup returns CDR1 MGHRA and CDR2 YSYEKL. As DNA, the CDR3 is TGCGCCAGCAGCCCGACAGGGTCCGTAGAGACCCAGTACTTC. As protein: CASSPTGSVETQYF.

In its sample, this clone was seen once. The rearrangement joins TRBV7-3 to TRBJ2-2, with D perhaps matching TRBD2 (6 bases). Germline values: CDR1 SGHTA, CDR2 FQGTGA. Trimming pared 0 bases from V and 0 bases from J, leaving 20 bases between. The CDR3 is made up of 20 amino acids. DNA for the CDR3: TGTGCCAGCAGCTTAACGGGGAGGCGACAGTTAGACCCGAACACCGGGGAGCTGTTTTTT. Its protein product is CASSLTGRRQLDPNTGELFF.

The V gene is TRBV9, the J gene TRBJ1-3; D is unclear. The CDR3 covers 17 residues. The V end was cut by 1 base, the J end by 1 base, with 15 bases between. From germline, CDR1 is SGDLS and CDR2 YYNGEE. For the CDR3, the DNA is TGTGCCAGCAGCGTAAGGGCCCCCGAGGAGTCTGGAAACACCATATATTTT. This translates into CASSVRAPEESGNTIYF.

This rearrangement joins TRBV11-1 to TRBJ1-6; D not certain. Deletions cut 5 bases from V and 5 bases from J, with 10 bases between. The germline gives CDR1 SGHAT, CDR2 FQDESV (reference sequence). This CDR3 region has 14 residues. CDR3 in DNA: TGTGCCAGCAGCGGCGGACGGAATAATTCACCCCTCCACTTT. Its translation is CASSGGRNNSPLHF.

The genes are TRBV5-6 and TRBJ2-5; D gene unclear. Germline CDR1 is SGHDT and CDR2 is YYEEEE. This CDR3 has 15 amino acids. V shed 2 bases and J shed 6 bases, with 17 bases lying between them. CDR3 amino acids: CASSFHHRPLQTQYF. The CDR3 nucleotides are TGTGCCAGCAGCTTCCATCACAGACCCTTACAGACCCAGTACTTC.

V is TRBV4-2 and J is TRBJ2-5, with D unclear. Trimming removed 0 bases at V and 2 bases at J, with 4 bases between. Germline values: CDR1 LGHNA, CDR2 YNFKEQ. This CDR3 is built from 13 residues. The CDR3: CASSQDEQETQYF. The CDR3 region has the DNA TGTGCCAGCAGCCAAGATGAGCAAGAGACCCAGTACTTC.

The chain is built from TRBV7-9 and TRBJ2-6; D ambiguous. CDR1 is SEHNR, CDR2 FQNEAQ, per germline (reference sequence). The CDR3 has 15 residues. V lost 5 bases, J lost 0 bases, and 8 bases lay in between. CDR3 loop: CASSDSYSGANVLTF. The CDR3 bases are TGTGCCAGCAGCGACTCTTACTCTGGGGCCAACGTCCTGACTTTC.

V usage is TRBV11-2 and J usage is TRBJ2-5; 9 bases align to TRBD1. Germline trimming cut 1 base from V and 11 bases from J; bases unmatched to any gene: 8. The CDR3 loop spans 14 amino acids. Per germline, CDR1 SGHAT and CDR2 FQNNGV. The CDR3 DNA is TGTGCCAGCAGCTTAGGGGACAGGGCAGAGGAGCAGTACTTC. As protein: CASSLGDRAEEQYF.

The CDR3 spells CASSLEWGTDEAFF. Written as DNA, the CDR3 is TGTGCCAGCAGCTTGGAGTGGGGGACAGATGAAGCTTTCTTT. This rearrangement joins TRBV5-4 to TRBJ1-1, with 7 positions matching TRBD1. Trimming at V came to 0 bases and at J to 7 bases, leaving 6 bases not matched to a gene. Germline values: CDR1 SGHNT, CDR2 YYREEE (reference sequence). The length of the CDR3 is 14 residues. Looking up the rest from reference TRBV5-4 and TRBJ1-1 gives the full variable domain: ETGVTQSPTHLIKTRGQQVTLRCSSQSGHNTVSWYQQALGQGPQFIFQYYREEENGRGNFPPRFSGLQFPNYSSELNVNALELDDSALYLCASSLEWGTDEAFFGQGTRLTVV.

The J gene is TRBJ1-5, the V gene TRBV6-5; the D gene is possibly TRBD1 (5 bases). This CDR3 has 13 residues. Trimming pared 0 bases from V and 7 bases from J, leaving 7 bases between. The germline V gene has CDR1 MNHEY and CDR2 SVGAGI. The CDR3 sequence: CASSYSTGQPQHF. CDR3 DNA sequence: TGTGCCAGCAGTTACTCCACAGGCCAGCCCCAGCATTTT.

The chain links TRBV30 to TRBJ2-3; 7 nucleotides align to TRBD2. Losses at the gene ends were 0 bases for V and 8 bases for J; bases not matched to a gene: 2. Germline V gives CDR1 GTSNPN, CDR2 SVGIG (reference sequence). The length of the CDR3 is 12 residues. The CDR3 nucleotides are TGTGCCTGGAGTGTAGGGAGGGGTACGCAGTATTTT. This encodes CAWSVGRGTQYF.

The chain combines TRBV7-9 with TRBJ1-2; 9 nucleotides agree with TRBD1. Germline V lookup: CDR1 SEHNR, CDR2 FQNEAQ (reference sequence). J was trimmed by 0 bases and V by 4 bases; bases with no gene match: 9. The CDR3 extends over 17 amino acids. CDR3 nucleotides: TGTGCCAGCAGCTCCGGGACAGGGTTTGCCACTAACTATGGCTACACCTTC. Translation gives CASSSGTGFATNYGYTF.